This T cell receptor beta chain is drawn from a study of Ad26.COV2.S vaccination and SARS-CoV-2 variants. Study-level background: Donor allocation was to the COV1001 Ad26.COV2.S trial arm.

Trimming removed 0 bases at V and 5 bases at J, with 15 bases between. The CDR3 is made up of 16 amino acids. CDR1 is SGHNT and CDR2 is YENEEA in the germline V gene. The assay was immunoSEQ multiplex PCR, and TCRdb's table has in-frame clones only and misses some. The sample lists roughly 510,000 clones, roughly 87% occurring once. This sample's treatment: approximately 18 received Ad26.COV2.S at low or high dose, single or two shots; about 5 received placebo; per-sample allocation not given. Day 63 after the first injection of vaccine or placebo was the sampling time. The TCR originated in a person between 18 and 65 years old who received the Ad26.COV2.S COVID-19 vaccine or a placebo. The chain carries TRBV11-3 and TRBJ2-3; a weak D match, TRBD2 (6 bases). Sequenced material: peripheral blood, taken in a trial of Ad26.COV2.S vaccine versus placebo. The CDR3 DNA sequence: TGTGCCAGCAGCTTAGATGGAGGGCGGGAACGAGATACGCAGTATTTT. This codes for CASSLDGGRERDTQYF.